A single sample is the source of the 20 T cell receptor beta chains below, sequenced in a study of blood T cells in healthy people across ages (dated by TCRdb to about 2015). Preparation of the library involved 5' RACE. Sequencing used an Illumina HiSeq 2500. A second PCR of roughly 7 to 11 cycles was performed with a sample-barcoded 5' primer and a J-beta primer mix. Clones were called with MiXCR by TCRdb after fastp trimmed the public reads at Q25, and only in-frame beta chains were retained. Entries that share a CDR3 protein sequence are merged under the most common genes and DNA. The sample table shows some 880,000 distinct CDR3 sequences, and 35% to 40% are seen once. 13% of the sample comes from the top ten. The sample was blood. These receptors were taken from a man between 18 and 29 years old in good health.

The chain joins TRBV30 to TRBJ2-1; maybe TRBD2 (5 bases). The germline V gene has CDR1 GTSNPN and CDR2 SVGIG (reference sequence). The CDR3 loop spans 12 amino acids. Trimming took off 1 base at V and 10 bases at J, with 11 bases between the two ends. CDR3 sequence (DNA): TGTGCCTGGAGTGGAATGGGAGACGAGCAGTTCTTC. Translating it yields CAWSGMGDEQFF.

The chain carries TRBV4-2 and TRBJ1-4; 8 bases agree with TRBD1. CDR3 length: 15 amino acids. The germline V gene has CDR1 LGHNA and CDR2 YNFKEQ. Trimming cost V 1 base and J 7 bases; bases outside gene matches: 5. The chain's CDR3 is CASSQGGRGPEKLFF. DNA for the CDR3: TGTGCCAGCAGCCAAGGTGGCAGGGGGCCTGAAAAACTGTTTTTT.

The V gene is TRBV28, the J gene TRBJ2-7; tentatively, D is TRBD1 or TRBD2 (5 bases each). The CDR3 extends over 12 amino acids. V was cut by 3 bases and J by 7 bases, with 10 bases left in between. Germline V gene sequence: CDR1 MDHEN, CDR2 SYDVKM. The CDR3 loop reads CASSFNGGEQYF. For the CDR3, the DNA is TGTGCCAGCAGTTTTAATGGGGGAGAGCAGTACTTC.

Details on this clonotype: At one end, the junction sequence differs from germline, possibly due to a read error. V gene TRBV7-2 combines with J gene TRBJ2-3; perhaps TRBD1 as D (5 bases). The V gene's germline CDR1 is SGHTA and CDR2 FQGNSA. CDR3 length equals 13 residues. The CDR3, as DNA: TGTGTCAGCAGCTTCCAGCAGGGAGATACGCAGTATTTT. Its protein is CVSSFQQGDTQYF.

The chain carries TRBV20-1 and TRBJ1-4; D is perhaps TRBD1 (6 bases). The CDR3 loop spans 13 amino acids. Trimming removed 0 bases at V and 7 bases at J, with 9 bases between. Germline CDR1 and CDR2: DFQATT and SNEGSKA (reference sequence). DNA of the CDR3: TGCAGTGCTAGAGACAGGGGATTTGAAAAACTGTTTTTT. It specifies CSARDRGFEKLFF.

The table lists this clonotype with many counts. The rearrangement uses TRBV10-3 and TRBJ2-5, with TRBD1 identical over 11 bases. The CDR3 contains 17 residues. From germline, CDR1 is ENHRY and CDR2 SYGVKD. Losses at the gene ends were 4 bases for V and 1 base for J; bases not matched to a gene: 8. This CDR3 reads CAISGTGGAGPQETQYF. In DNA form, the CDR3 reads TGTGCCATCAGTGGGACAGGGGGCGCAGGCCCCCAAGAGACCCAGTACTTC.

This chain connects TRBV2 to TRBJ2-3; 7 bases are a match to TRBD1. The CDR3 has 16 residues. Germline CDR1 SNHLY, CDR2 FYNNEI. V shed 5 bases and J 2 bases; nucleotides not matched to a gene: 10. The CDR3: CASSPGTAAYTDTQYF. CDR3 DNA sequence: TGTGCCAGCAGTCCGGGGACAGCCGCTTACACAGATACGCAGTATTTT.

This chain links TRBV6-1 with TRBJ1-5; 8 nucleotides agree with TRBD1. Germline loops: CDR1 MNHNS, CDR2 SASEGT. The CDR3 runs to 18 residues. V dropped 7 bases and J dropped 2; count of bases not matched to a gene: 16. As DNA, the CDR3 is TGTGCCAGCATAATGGACAGGGAAGGTCGTCCGGGCAATCAGCCCCAGCATTTT. It yields the protein CASIMDREGRPGNQPQHF.

The chain is built from TRBV15 and TRBJ1-5, with a tentative D call TRBD1 (6 bases). The CDR3 extends over 15 amino acids. Germline-derived CDR1 and CDR2 are LNHNV and YYDKDF (reference sequence). The germline V and J ends were trimmed by 0 bases and 7 bases, with 13 bases remaining between them. The CDR3 DNA reads TGTGCCACCAGCAGAGATGGGGCAGGGGACCAGCCCCAGCATTTT. It codes for CATSRDGAGDQPQHF.

V usage is TRBV6-6 and J usage is TRBJ2-7; either TRBD1 or TRBD2 may fit D (5 bases each). V was cut by 6 bases and J by 2 bases, with 14 bases left in between. This CDR3 contains 14 residues. Germline V gives CDR1 MNHNY, CDR2 SVGAGI (reference sequence). In DNA, the CDR3 is TGTGCCAGCAGCCCCGGGGCCGGAACCTACGAGCAGTACTTC. The encoded protein is CASSPGAGTYEQYF.

The chain is built from TRBV6-2 or TRBV6-3 and TRBJ2-2, with D unresolved. The ends were cut back, 8 bases at V and 4 bases at J, with 14 bases in the middle. CDR1 is MNHEY and CDR2 is SVGEGT in the germline V gene. The CDR3 has 14 residues. As DNA, the CDR3 is TGTGCCAGCGCGCGAAACGTAGGCACCGGGGAGCTGTTTTTT. This codes for CASARNVGTGELFF.

The chain is built from TRBV4-3 and TRBJ2-3; possibly TRBD2 for D (6 bases). V was shortened by 0 bases and J by 2 bases, with 18 bases between the two germline ends. Germline-derived CDR1 and CDR2 are LGHNA and YSLEER. The CDR3 spans 18 residues. The CDR3 protein is CASSQDPRGSYPTDTQYF. CDR3 coding DNA: TGCGCCAGCAGCCAAGACCCTCGGGGGTCCTACCCCACAGATACGCAGTATTTT.

This clonotype was detected a few times. The chain has TRBV11-2 and TRBJ1-4; TRBD1 aligns across 7 bases. This CDR3 has 16 amino acids. Per germline, CDR1 SGHAT and CDR2 FQNNGV. V shed 5 bases and J 8 bases; nucleotides not matched to a gene: 14. The CDR3 loop reads CASSHRYKGAREKLFF. CDR3 sequence (DNA): TGTGCCAGCAGCCATCGGTATAAGGGGGCGAGGGAAAAACTGTTTTTT.

The chain joins TRBV7-9 to TRBJ1-5; D is unclear. Germline values: CDR1 SEHNR, CDR2 FQNEAQ (reference sequence). This CDR3 is built from 14 residues. The V and J ends lost 1 base and 9 bases respectively, with 13 bases between them. The CDR3 region is CASSLDGSGRPQHF. The CDR3 region has the DNA TGTGCCAGCAGCTTAGACGGGTCAGGTCGGCCCCAGCATTTT.

The V and J genes are TRBV6-2 or TRBV6-3 and TRBJ1-5; D is uncertain. Germline lookup yields CDR1 MNHEY and CDR2 SVGEGT. The CDR3 loop spans 16 amino acids. V lost 2 bases, J lost 6 bases, and 17 bases lay in between. The CDR3 protein is CASSYLYDPAGQPQHF. In DNA form, the CDR3 reads TGTGCCAGCAGTTACCTCTATGACCCGGCCGGTCAGCCCCAGCATTTT.

This sequence joins TRBV7-8 and TRBJ1-1, with D possibly being TRBD1 (5 bases). The V and J ends lost 2 bases and 4 bases respectively, with 11 bases between them. The germline V gene encodes CDR1 SGHVS and CDR2 FQNEAQ. This CDR3 contains 14 residues. CDR3 loop: CASSLQGGGTEAFF. The DNA for the CDR3 is TGTGCCAGCAGCTTACAGGGTGGAGGCACTGAAGCTTTCTTT.

The V call is TRBV3-1, the J call TRBJ1-6, with 8 nucleotides matching TRBD1. Germline V CDR1 and CDR2: LGHDT, YNNKEL (reference sequence). The V and J ends lost 1 base and 7 bases, in that order; junction bases with no gene match: 6. The CDR3 sequence is 16 residues long. The CDR3 reads CASSQASGGYNSPLHF. CDR3 bases: TGTGCCAGCAGCCAAGCCTCAGGGGGCTACAATTCACCCCTCCACTTT.

CDR3 protein: CASTRGQGHYEQYF. The CDR3 DNA reads TGTGCCAGCACTAGGGGACAGGGACACTACGAGCAGTACTTC. This chain joins TRBV6-2 or TRBV6-3 and TRBJ2-7, with 9 bases identical to TRBD1. V shed 7 bases, J shed 3 bases, and the junction held 7 bases outside the gene matches. Germline V lookup: CDR1 MNHEY, CDR2 SVGEGT. The CDR3 covers 14 residues.

CDR3 nucleotide sequence: TGTGCCTGGAGTTTGAGACCGAGGAACGAGCAGTACTTC. The encoded protein is CAWSLRPRNEQYF. V usage is TRBV30 and J usage is TRBJ2-4; D not resolved. TRBJ2-7 matches the DNA end more closely, so the J call is doubtful. Germline values: CDR1 GTSNPN, CDR2 SVGIG (reference sequence). This CDR3 spans 13 amino acids.

A note on this clonotype: A much larger clone differs by one base, so this may be a read error. The chain is built from TRBV12-3 or TRBV12-4 and TRBJ2-1, with D perhaps TRBD2 (5 bases). The J call may be in error: the DNA end matches TRBJ2-7 better. The CDR3 loop spans 14 amino acids. The CDR3 reads CASSLRADYNEQYF. The CDR3 nucleotides are TGTGCCAGCAGTTTGAGGGCAGACTACAATGAGCAGTACTTC.